Sequencing of this T cell receptor beta chain was carried out in a study of regulatory T cells in long-lasting Graves disease. Libraries of TCR beta came from iRepertoire HTBI primers plus Arm-PCR of CDR3 regions. TCRdb redid the calling of the multiplex PCR reads with MiXCR, one entry per CDR3 protein. The sample lists fewer than 550,000 distinct CDR3 sequences; around a fifth were seen once. Germline V gene sequence: CDR1 DFQATT, CDR2 SNEGSKA (reference sequence). Between the trimmed V and J ends, which lost 0 bases and 1 base, there was a span of 13 bases. This CDR3 is 15 amino acids long. This clonotype has more than one count but fewer than ten. Its antigen is as yet unknown. Findings and limits, study-wide: Compared with new cases, persistent Graves' patients showed reduced TCR diversity.

Time point in this sample: persistent/refractory GD, antithyroid drugs over 5 years with positive TRAb. PBMCs were the source of the RNA used for TCR sequencing. The rearrangement joins TRBV20-1 to TRBJ2-7; D unclear. The sequencing used peripheral blood mononuclear cells (PBMCs), collected when the disease was refractory, from a patient treated with antithyroid drugs. This clonotype was sampled from a female donor with Graves disease. CDR3 sequence (DNA): TGCAGTGCTAGAGATGTGGGCGGCAGTTCCTACGAGCAGTACTTC. Translation: CSARDVGGSSYEQYF.